These T cell receptor beta chains were read from a single sample in a study of response to subunit inactivated influenza vaccine. TCRdb passed the RT-PCR reads through MiXCR, listing each CDR3 protein once. The sample has hundreds of thousands of distinct CDR3 sequences; approximately 11% are singletons. The material was PBMCs from blood, obtained 40 to 50 days after vaccination. The receptors were sampled from a man between 50 and 59 years old who received an inactivated influenza vaccine. The CDR3 runs from the conserved cysteine through the conserved F or W. D genes are given only for firm matches. Expanded clones get a size class; other rows say once, few or many, or leave the size out.

d_call | clone_size | j_call | v_call | cdr3_nt | cdr3_aa
TRBD1 | few | TRBJ2-5 | TRBV24-1 | TGTGCCACCAGTGACACAGGGGAGATTGAGACCCAGTACTTC | CATSDTGEIETQYF
TRBD1 | NA | TRBJ2-7 | TRBV28 | TGTGCCAGCAGTACCCGGACAGGGTATGGCTACGAGCAGTACTTC | CASSTRTGYGYEQYF
TRBD1 | NA | TRBJ1-6 | TRBV4-2 | TGTGCCAGCAGCCCCAGGGACAGAAACGATTCACCCCTCCACTTT | CASSPRDRNDSPLHF
NA | NA | TRBJ2-1 | TRBV5-1 | TGCGCCAGCAGCGGGAGCGGTCACAATGAGCAGTTCTTC | CASSGSGHNEQFF
NA | NA | TRBJ2-5 | TRBV5-1 | TGCGCCAGCAGCTTGTGGAACGGGGAGACCCAGTACTTC | CASSLWNGETQYF
TRBD2 | NA | TRBJ2-3 | TRBV20-1 | TGCAGTGCTACCGGCGGGAGTTTGGATACGCAGTATTTT | CSATGGSLDTQYF
NA | few | TRBJ2-3 | TRBV7-3 | TGTGCCAGCAGCTTGGGGGACCGCCGAGATACGCAGTATTTT | CASSLGDRRDTQYF
NA | many | TRBJ2-1 | TRBV12-3/TRBV12-4 | TGTGCCAGCAGTTTAGCGCTCGGAACCTACAATGAGCAGTTCTTC | CASSLALGTYNEQFF
TRBD1 | NA | TRBJ1-4 | TRBV7-2 | TGTGCCAGCAGCTTAGTCTACGGGACAGGGTGGGAAAAACTGTTTTTT | CASSLVYGTGWEKLFF
NA | NA | TRBJ2-3 | TRBV14 | TGTGCCAGCAGCCCTGTGCAGTATTTT | CASSPVQYF
NA | few | TRBJ2-3 | TRBV28 | TGTGCCAGCAGACGGGACCTTCCGAGCGAGGATACGCAGTATTTT | CASRRDLPSEDTQYF
NA | NA | TRBJ1-2 | TRBV20-1 | TGCAGTGCGCGACTAGGGGGGGGATACTATGGCTACACCTTC | CSARLGGGYYGYTF
NA | NA | TRBJ2-7 | TRBV7-2 | TGTGCCAGCAGCTCGGACCGCGAGCAGTACTTC | CASSSDREQYF
TRBD1 | NA | TRBJ2-5 | TRBV20-1 | TGCAGTGCTAGGGCGGGACAGGGGGCTGAAGAGACCCAGTACTTC | CSARAGQGAEETQYF
NA | NA | TRBJ1-2 | TRBV29-1 | TGCAGCGTTGAGCCCCGGGGACGGCATGGCTACACCTTC | CSVEPRGRHGYTF
TRBD1 | few | TRBJ2-1 | TRBV6-1 | TGTGCCAGCAGTCCGGGACAGGGGGTTCCAAGGAATGAGCAGTTCTTC | CASSPGQGVPRNEQFF